This T cell receptor beta chain was sequenced during a study of blood T cells in healthy people across ages. General study points: Unsorted PBMC material precluded a definitive naive versus antigen-experienced comparison.

Points on this clonotype: As yet, its antigen is unknown.

The CDR3 runs to 13 residues. The ends were cut back, 7 bases at V and 7 bases at J, with 17 bases in the middle. Germline V lookup: CDR1 MNHEY, CDR2 SVGAGI. A second roughly 6 to 11 cycle PCR used barcoded and J-beta primers. MiXCR, applied by TCRdb to the 5' RACE reads, yields one record per CDR3 protein. The sample lists more than 700,000 distinct CDR3 sequences, about 55% occurring once. The sequence was obtained from an older man in good health. The sample was blood. This rearrangement joins TRBV6-5 to TRBJ2-7; unclear D gene. The CDR3 nucleotides are TGTGCCAGCATGCCCTGGGCGTACAATGAGCAGTACTTC. It is translated as CASMPWAYNEQYF.